The T cell receptor (beta chain) under discussion was sequenced for a study of blood T cell repertoires in COVID-19. Study-wide context: The United States, Italy and Spain provided the acute and convalescent COVID-19 samples. Sample material is recorded as cDNA or gDNA derived from T cells, B-cell-depleted T cells, or PBMCs.

In the original analysis: Reference gene primer amplification gave nucleated cell count estimates. Libraries were prepared by immunoSEQ multiplex PCR; TCRdb keeps only in-frame clonotypes and omits some of them. That table supplies the V and J calls and clone size; D and trimming were determined from the DNA. The sample has about 200,000 clones, about 88% seen once; the top ten hold around 4.9%. V dropped 3 bases and J dropped 0 bases, with 19 bases sitting between them. There are 18 residues in the CDR3. Germline V CDR1 and CDR2: SGDLS, YYNGEE. The V and J genes are TRBV9 and TRBJ2-1; the D gene is possibly TRBD2 (6 bases). Material for sequencing was peripheral blood. The sequence was obtained from a woman of 80 years or more with acute or convalescent COVID-19. The CDR3 sequence: CASSGPRGPLSSYNEQFF. The CDR3 DNA reads as TGTGCCAGCAGCGGACCGCGGGGACCCTTAAGCTCCTACAATGAGCAGTTCTTC.